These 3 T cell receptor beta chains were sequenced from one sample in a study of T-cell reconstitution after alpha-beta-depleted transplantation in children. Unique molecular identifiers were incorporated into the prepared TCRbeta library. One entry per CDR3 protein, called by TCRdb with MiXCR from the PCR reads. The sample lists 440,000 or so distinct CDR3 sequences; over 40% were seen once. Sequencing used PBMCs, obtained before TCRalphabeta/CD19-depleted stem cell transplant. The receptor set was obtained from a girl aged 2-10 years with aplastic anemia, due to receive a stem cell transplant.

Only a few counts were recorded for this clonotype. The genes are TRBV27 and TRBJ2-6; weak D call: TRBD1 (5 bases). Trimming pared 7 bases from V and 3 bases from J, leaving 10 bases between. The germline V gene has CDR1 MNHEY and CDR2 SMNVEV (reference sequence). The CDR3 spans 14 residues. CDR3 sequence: CASTDSFGANVLTF. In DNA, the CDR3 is TGTGCCAGCACCGACAGCTTTGGGGCCAACGTCCTGACTTTC.

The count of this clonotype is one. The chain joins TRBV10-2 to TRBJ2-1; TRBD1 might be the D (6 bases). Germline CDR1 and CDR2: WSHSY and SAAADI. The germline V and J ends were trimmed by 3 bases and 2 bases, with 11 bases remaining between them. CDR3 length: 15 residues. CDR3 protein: CASSERTDPYNEQFF. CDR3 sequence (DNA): TGCGCCAGCAGTGAAAGGACAGATCCCTACAATGAGCAGTTCTTC.

The CDR3 coding sequence is TGTGCCAGCAGCCAAGGGGTGGCAGGGGAACCCTACGAGCAGTACTTC. This sequence encodes CASSQGVAGEPYEQYF. This chain links TRBV4-2 with TRBJ2-7; possibly TRBD1 for D (6 bases). Germline CDR1 and CDR2: LGHNA and YNFKEQ. Trimming took 1 base from V and 2 from J, leaving 15 bases between them. The CDR3 runs to 16 residues.